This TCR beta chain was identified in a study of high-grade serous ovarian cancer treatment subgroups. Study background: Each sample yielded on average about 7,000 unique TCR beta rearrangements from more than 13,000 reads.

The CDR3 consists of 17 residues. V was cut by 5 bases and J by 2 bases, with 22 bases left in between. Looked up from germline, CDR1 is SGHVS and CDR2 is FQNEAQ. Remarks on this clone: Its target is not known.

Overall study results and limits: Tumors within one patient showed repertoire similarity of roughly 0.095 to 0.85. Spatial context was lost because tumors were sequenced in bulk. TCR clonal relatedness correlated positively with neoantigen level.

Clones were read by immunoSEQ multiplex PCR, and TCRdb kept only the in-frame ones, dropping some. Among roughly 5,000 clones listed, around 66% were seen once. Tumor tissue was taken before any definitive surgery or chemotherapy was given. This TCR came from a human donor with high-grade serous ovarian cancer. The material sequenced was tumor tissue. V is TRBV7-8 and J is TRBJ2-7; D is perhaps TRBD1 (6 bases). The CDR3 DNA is TGTGCCAGCAGCACATCCCCCACAGGGCTGGTTACCTACGAGCAGTACTTC. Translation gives CASSTSPTGLVTYEQYF. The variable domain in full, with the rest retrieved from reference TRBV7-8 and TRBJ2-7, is GAGVSQSPRYKVAKRGQDVALRCDPISGHVSLFWYQQALGQGPEFLTYFQNEAQLDKSGLPSDRFFAERPEGSVSTLKIQRTQQEDSAVYLCASSTSPTGLVTYEQYFGPGTRLTVT.